This TCR beta chain was sequenced for a study of blood T cell repertoires in COVID-19. Study information: The United States, Italy and Spain provided the acute and convalescent COVID-19 samples.

Clinical history reported by participants formed the basis on which cohorts were assigned. Original handling: Amplification from reference gene primers served as the basis for estimated nucleated cell counts. Clones were read by immunoSEQ multiplex PCR, and TCRdb kept only the in-frame ones, dropping some. From that table come the V and J calls and clone size; the DNA was used to work out D and trimming. The repertoire consists of some 350,000 clones, with more than 75% occurring once and the leading ten covering 2.5% to 3%. The TCR originated in a woman aged 30 to 39 who had recovered from COVID-19. Sample: PBMCs or T cells enriched from blood (not recorded which).

The CDR3 sequence is CASSLLGEGSETQYF. The CDR3 nucleotides read TGCGCCAGCAGCTTGTTGGGGGAGGGTTCAGAGACCCAGTACTTC. V gene TRBV5-1 combines with J gene TRBJ2-5; 7 bases map to TRBD2. The CDR3 runs to 15 residues. The V gene's germline CDR1 is SGHRS and CDR2 YFSETQ. V shed 1 base, J shed 4 bases, and the junction held 7 bases outside the gene matches.